These 31 T cell receptor beta chains share one sample of origin, sequenced in a study of CD8 T cells in Susac syndrome. Reverse transcription of roughly 0.45 to 1 ug RNA was performed with random hexamers. TCRdb independently ran MiXCR on the immunoSEQ multiplex PCR reads; one entry per CDR3 protein. The table includes 330,000 or so distinct CDR3 sequences, over 75% detected once. Input material: CD8+ T cells from PBMCs. These receptors all come from a human donor with multiple sclerosis.

This clonotype was seen a few times. This sequence joins TRBV15 and TRBJ2-7; 9 nucleotides agree with TRBD1. The CDR3 consists of 15 residues. J gave up 5 bases and V 0 bases, and 5 bases lay outside the gene matches. Germline-derived CDR1 and CDR2 are LNHNV and YYDKDF (reference sequence). CDR3 DNA sequence: TGTGCCACCAGCAGAGATCACGGGACAGGGAACGAGCAGTACTTC. It specifies CATSRDHGTGNEQYF.

This clonotype was seen a single time. Here the CDR3 reads CASSLVGGFGNPNTEAFF. CDR3 DNA: TGTGCCAGCAGCTTAGTGGGGGGGTTTGGAAACCCTAACACTGAAGCTTTCTTT. The V and J genes are TRBV7-2 and TRBJ1-1, with a tentative D call TRBD1 (5 bases). V lost 1 base to trimming and J lost 2 bases, with 20 bases between them. CDR1 SGHTA and CDR2 FQGNSA come from the germline V gene. The CDR3 spans 18 residues.

The J gene is TRBJ2-1, the V gene TRBV28, with 9 bases fitting TRBD2. The V segment lost 5 bases and the J segment 2 bases; nucleotides outside the gene matches: 22. Germline lookup yields CDR1 MDHEN and CDR2 SYDVKM. There are 21 residues in the CDR3. For the CDR3, the DNA is TGTGCCAGCAGTCTCCATCCACTAGGCGGGAGGGCCAACGCCGCCTACAATGAGCAGTTCTTC. Translated: CASSLHPLGGRANAAYNEQFF.

The V call is TRBV5-6, the J call TRBJ2-2; 8 nucleotides align to TRBD1. With V trimmed by 4 bases and J by 7 bases, 18 bases remained unmatched. In germline, CDR1 is SGHDT, CDR2 YYEEEE. The CDR3 has 18 residues. As DNA, the CDR3 is TGTGCCAGCAGCCCTCCCCCCCTGGACAGGGCGGGTTACGGGGAGCTGTTTTTT. This sequence encodes CASSPPPLDRAGYGELFF.

This chain links TRBV6-5 with TRBJ1-1; D gene unclear. Trimming cost V 5 bases and J 1 base, with 14 bases left between them. The CDR3 contains 15 residues. Germline values: CDR1 MNHEY, CDR2 SVGAGI. CDR3 protein: CASSKKDGRNTEAFF. The CDR3 nucleotides read TGTGCCAGCAGTAAAAAGGACGGGAGGAACACTGAAGCTTTCTTT.

Note on this clonotype: This CDR3 is missing its conserved last phenylalanine or tryptophan, likely due to a read error. This sequence joins TRBV5-6 and TRBJ2-7; no firm D call. This CDR3 is 13 amino acids long. The germline CDR1 and CDR2 sequences are SGHDT and YYEEEE. Trimming took 5 bases from V and 0 from J, leaving 9 bases between them. The CDR3: CASRGSGSYEQYL. CDR3 DNA sequence: TGTGCCAGCAGGGGGTCAGGCTCCTACGAGCAGTACCTC.

The chain carries TRBV19 and TRBJ2-1, with TRBD2 matching 7 bases. Unmatched junction bases numbered 15, after V lost 3 bases and J lost 7 bases. The CDR3 sequence is 17 residues long. The V gene's germline CDR1 is LNHDA and CDR2 SQIVND (reference sequence). The CDR3 DNA reads as TGTGCCAGTAGTATTAGCGCTAGCGGCGCATCTCGGAATGAGCAGTTCTTC. This gives the protein CASSISASGASRNEQFF.

The CDR3 spells CAGGGLAGSFDTGELFF. The CDR3 DNA follows: TGTGCCGGAGGAGGACTAGCGGGATCATTTGACACCGGGGAGCTGTTTTTT. The chain links TRBV7-2 to TRBJ2-2; 12 bases map to TRBD2. Germline V gene sequence: CDR1 SGHTA, CDR2 FQGNSA. CDR3 length: 17 residues. Unmatched junction bases numbered 13, after V lost 11 bases and J lost 3 bases.

V is TRBV19 and J is TRBJ2-7, with D possibly matching TRBD2 (6 bases). With 5 bases removed from V and 5 bases from J, the gap between germline ends came to 13 bases. Germline loops: CDR1 LNHDA, CDR2 SQIVND (reference sequence). The CDR3 has 13 amino acids. The CDR3 protein is CASSRRAGDEQYF. The CDR3 DNA reads as TGTGCCAGTAGTCGGAGGGCCGGGGACGAGCAGTACTTC.

The chain combines TRBV6-5 with TRBJ1-1; TRBD1 matches at 7 bases. Germline assignment: CDR1 MNHEY and CDR2 SVGAGI. Trimming cost V 0 bases and J 0 bases; bases outside gene matches: 10. This CDR3 comprises 18 residues. The chain's CDR3 is CASSYSWDSPNMNTEAFF. The CDR3 DNA is TGTGCCAGCAGTTACTCTTGGGACAGCCCGAACATGAACACTGAAGCTTTCTTT.

V is TRBV27 and J is TRBJ2-1; D ambiguous. The CDR3 runs to 16 residues. V was pared by 3 bases and J by 0 bases, with 12 bases between. In germline, CDR1 is MNHEY, CDR2 SMNVEV (reference sequence). In DNA form, the CDR3 reads TGTGCCAGCAGTTTGCTGGGGTTCGGCTCCTACAATGAGCAGTTCTTC. It translates to CASSLLGFGSYNEQFF.

The V gene is TRBV5-1, the J gene TRBJ1-5, with 7 bases aligning to TRBD1. Germline CDR1 is SGHRS and CDR2 is YFSETQ. The ends lost 5 bases at V and 4 bases at J; junction bases unmatched: 12. The CDR3 loop spans 16 amino acids. CDR3 coding DNA: TGCGCCAGCAGGGACGTTGACAGGGTTTCTAATCAGCCCCAGCATTTT. Its translation is CASRDVDRVSNQPQHF.

This chain uses TRBV16 with TRBJ2-5; D gene uncertain. The CDR3 is 16 amino acids. V was trimmed by 4 bases and J by 2 bases, leaving 17 bases between them. Looked up from germline, CDR1 is KGHSY and CDR2 is FQNENV. The CDR3 coding sequence is TGTGCCAGCAGCCTGGATGTTGGGTTCAGACAAGAGACCCAGTACTTC. As protein: CASSLDVGFRQETQYF.

This sequence joins TRBV13 and TRBJ2-1; D gene ambiguous. Germline V lookup: CDR1 PRHDT, CDR2 FYEKMQ (reference sequence). V was cut by 0 bases and J by 10 bases, with 10 bases left in between. The CDR3 spans 13 residues. CDR3 nucleotide sequence: TGTGCCAGCAGCTTAGGAACAGTGCGGGAGCAGTTCTTC. This codes for CASSLGTVREQFF.

The gene calls are TRBV5-1 and TRBJ2-3, with 9 bases that match TRBD2. CDR3 length equals 15 residues. Germline V CDR1 and CDR2: SGHRS, YFSETQ. Trimming removed 2 bases from V and 2 bases from J; junction bases left unmatched: 3. The CDR3: CASSFLAGTTDTQYF. The CDR3 region has the DNA TGCGCCAGCAGCTTTCTAGCGGGAACCACAGATACGCAGTATTTT.

This chain joins TRBV6-4 and TRBJ2-1; 7 bases agree with TRBD2. The CDR3 contains 17 residues. The ends lost 0 bases at V and 8 bases at J; junction bases unmatched: 13. CDR1 is MRHNA and CDR2 is SNTAGT in the germline V gene. The CDR3, as DNA: TGTGCCAGCAGTGACTCGAACGGGGAGGGCCACCCCCATGAGCAGTTCTTC. Amino acids: CASSDSNGEGHPHEQFF.

This clonotype showed up just a few times. J is TRBJ2-6 and V is TRBV29-1, with D uncertain. Germline V gene sequence: CDR1 SQVTM, CDR2 ANQGSEA. The CDR3 is made up of 14 amino acids. V lost 3 bases and J 0 bases, leaving 6 bases between the germline ends. Here the CDR3 reads CSVEAYSGANVLTF. CDR3 nucleotide sequence: TGCAGCGTTGAGGCGTACTCTGGGGCCAACGTCCTGACTTTC.

The chain is built from TRBV2 and TRBJ2-3; 10 bases are shared with TRBD2. Trimming cost V 4 bases and J 4 bases; bases outside gene matches: 5. This CDR3 has 15 residues. In germline, CDR1 is SNHLY, CDR2 FYNNEI. This CDR3 reads CASSVLAGGSDTQYF. The CDR3 coding sequence is TGTGCCAGCAGTGTCTTAGCGGGAGGCTCAGATACGCAGTATTTT.

The V call is TRBV25-1, the J call TRBJ1-2; tentative D call: TRBD1 (5 bases). CDR1 and CDR2 (germline): MGHDK, SYGVNS. V gave up 8 bases and J gave up 0 bases, with 7 bases separating them. The CDR3 covers 12 residues. The CDR3 nucleotides are TGTGCCAGCGGGGGGACTAACTATGGCTACACCTTC. It yields the protein CASGGTNYGYTF.

The V gene is TRBV6-2 or TRBV6-3, the J gene TRBJ2-7; D is unclear. This CDR3 is 14 amino acids long. V was cut by 2 bases and J by 1 base, with 9 bases left in between. CDR1 MNHEY and CDR2 SVGEGT come from the germline V gene. CDR3 nucleotides: TGTGCCAGCAGTTACGATTTTTTTTCCTACGAGCAGTACTTC. Residues: CASSYDFFSYEQYF.

Written as DNA, the CDR3 is TGTGCCAGCAGCGCCCAAGGGGGAACGGGCGAAAAACTGTTTTTT. Translated, it gives CASSAQGGTGEKLFF. This chain links TRBV4-2 with TRBJ1-4; TRBD1 is a possible D gene (6 bases). The V gene's germline CDR1 is LGHNA and CDR2 YNFKEQ. The CDR3 is 15 amino acids. V lost 5 bases, J lost 8 bases, and 18 bases lay in between.

Details on this clonotype: A much larger clone sits a single nucleotide away, making a read error possible. The J gene is TRBJ2-7, the V gene TRBV2; D gene unclear. Looked up from germline, CDR1 is SNHLY and CDR2 is FYNNEI. The CDR3 consists of 13 residues. Trimming took off 6 bases at V and 7 bases at J, with 16 bases between the two ends. The CDR3 nucleotides are TGTGCCAGCAGCGGTACAGAATACAATGAGCAGTACTTC. Its translation: CASSGTEYNEQYF.

The chain couples TRBV7-9 to TRBJ2-7; D tentatively fits TRBD1 or TRBD2 (7 bases each). The CDR3 contains 16 residues. Per the germline V gene, CDR1 is SEHNR and CDR2 is FQNEAQ (reference sequence). V was cut by 2 bases and J by 0 bases, with 14 bases left in between. The CDR3 sequence is CASSLLPGGDSYEQYF. The CDR3 DNA is TGTGCCAGCAGCTTACTCCCAGGGGGGGACTCCTACGAGCAGTACTTC.

This chain uses TRBV6-1 with TRBJ2-3, with 9 bases aligning to TRBD2. Germline lookup yields CDR1 MNHNS and CDR2 SASEGT. The CDR3 totals 16 residues. V shed 6 bases, J shed 3 bases, and the junction held 10 bases outside the gene matches. CDR3 coding DNA: TGTGCCAGCAGCCACGGGACTAGCCGTCGGACAGATACGCAGTATTTT. It encodes CASSHGTSRRTDTQYF.

The rearrangement joins TRBV2 to TRBJ2-5; the match to TRBD2 covers 14 bases. The germline V gene encodes CDR1 SNHLY and CDR2 FYNNEI. CDR3 length: 17 residues. V lost 2 bases, J lost 2 bases, and 4 bases stayed unmatched. CDR3 in DNA: TGTGCCAGCAGTGAATTGGGACTAGCGGGAGCTCAAGAGACCCAGTACTTC. Its protein product is CASSELGLAGAQETQYF.

V and J are TRBV28 and TRBJ2-1; a weak D match, TRBD1 (5 bases). CDR1 MDHEN and CDR2 SYDVKM come from the germline V gene. The CDR3 runs 14 residues. Deletions cut 3 bases from V and 8 bases from J, with 14 bases between. The CDR3 reads CASSLAQVRDEQFF. The DNA of the CDR3 is TGTGCCAGCAGTTTGGCACAGGTAAGGGATGAGCAGTTCTTC.

Note on this clonotype: The junction departs from the called germline gene at one end, perhaps through a read error. The CDR3 sequence is CASTLPGMVGNTIYF. The CDR3 DNA is TGTGCCAGCACCTTGCCAGGGATGGTGGGAAACACCATATATTTT. V and J are TRBV5-6 and TRBJ1-3, with D possibly being TRBD1 (5 bases). Looked up from germline, CDR1 is SGHDT and CDR2 is YYEEEE. The CDR3 runs 15 residues.

V gene TRBV27 combines with J gene TRBJ2-7; TRBD1 agrees at 7 bases. CDR1 is MNHEY, CDR2 SMNVEV, per germline (reference sequence). CDR3 size: 14 residues. V dropped 7 bases and J dropped 2; count of bases not matched to a gene: 8. The CDR3 nucleotides are TGTGCCAGCAACCCGGGACAGAAGCCCTACGAGCAGTACTTC. Its protein product is CASNPGQKPYEQYF.

The chain joins TRBV3-1 to TRBJ2-4; TRBD1 agrees at 7 bases. Trimming cost V 4 bases and J 4 bases; bases outside gene matches: 13. Per the germline V gene, CDR1 is LGHDT and CDR2 is YNNKEL (reference sequence). The CDR3 covers 17 residues. In DNA, the CDR3 is TGTGCCAGCAGCCTCTACCTCCGGCCAGGGGGAAAAAACATTCAGTACTTC. This sequence encodes CASSLYLRPGGKNIQYF. Full variable domain (rest looked up from reference TRBV3-1 and TRBJ2-4): DTAVSQTPKYLVTQMGNDKSIKCEQNLGHDTMYWYKQDSKKFLKIMFSYNNKELIINETVPNRFSPKSPDKAHLNLHINSLELGDSAVYFCASSLYLRPGGKNIQYFGAGTRLSVL.

The chain employs TRBV27 and TRBJ2-2, with TRBD1 matching 8 bases. The V segment lost 4 bases and the J segment 5 bases; nucleotides outside the gene matches: 3. Germline V gives CDR1 MNHEY, CDR2 SMNVEV (reference sequence). The CDR3 extends over 14 amino acids. In DNA form, the CDR3 reads TGTGCCAGCAGTTCCCGGACAGGGACCGGGGAGCTGTTTTTT. Amino acids: CASSSRTGTGELFF.

The chain links TRBV14 to TRBJ2-1; 8 nucleotides align to TRBD2. The junction had 11 bases not matched to a gene; V was cut back by 0 bases and J by 7 bases. Germline V lookup: CDR1 SGHDN, CDR2 FVKESK. The CDR3 has 17 amino acids. The CDR3: CASSQDHTGRAWNEQFF. CDR3 DNA sequence: TGTGCCAGCAGCCAAGATCATACCGGGAGGGCCTGGAATGAGCAGTTCTTC.